This T cell receptor (beta chain) was sequenced in a study of CD8 T cells in ankylosing spondylitis. General observations from the study: Among TCR beta sequences, a motif of under 10 highly homologous variants appeared characteristic of ankylosing spondylitis blood. Significant enrichment of disease-linked clones was reportedly seen in matched ankylosing spondylitis synovial fluid.

Notes on this clonotype: The antigen is unknown.

Quantitative molecular-barcoded 5'-RACE generated the TCR beta libraries. MiXCR, applied by TCRdb to the 5' RACE reads, yields one record per CDR3 protein. The sample consists of under 150,000 distinct CDR3 sequences, roughly 8.8% of them appearing once. The V end was cut by 5 bases, the J end by 3 bases, with 16 bases between. Germline loops: CDR1 SNHLY, CDR2 FYNNEI. This CDR3 comprises 15 residues. The rearrangement joins TRBV2 to TRBJ1-1; TRBD1 is a possible D gene (5 bases). Sequencing was carried out using synovial fluid, either unsorted or a sorted T cell fraction (not recorded which). This clonotype was obtained from a male donor with ankylosing spondylitis. DNA for the CDR3: TGTGCCAGCAGTCGACGGGGCACCAAATACACTGAAGCTTTCTTT. Translating gives CASSRRGTKYTEAFF.